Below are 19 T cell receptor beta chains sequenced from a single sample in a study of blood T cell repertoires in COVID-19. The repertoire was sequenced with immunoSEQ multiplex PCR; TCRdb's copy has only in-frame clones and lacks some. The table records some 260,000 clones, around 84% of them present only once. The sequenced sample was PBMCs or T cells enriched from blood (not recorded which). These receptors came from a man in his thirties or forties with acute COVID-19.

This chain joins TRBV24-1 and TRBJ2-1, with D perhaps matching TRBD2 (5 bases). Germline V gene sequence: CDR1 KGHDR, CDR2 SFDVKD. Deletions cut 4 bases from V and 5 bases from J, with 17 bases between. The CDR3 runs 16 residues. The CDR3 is CATSDPGGGPNNEQFF. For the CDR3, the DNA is TGTGCCACCAGTGACCCAGGCGGCGGGCCGAACAATGAGCAGTTCTTC.

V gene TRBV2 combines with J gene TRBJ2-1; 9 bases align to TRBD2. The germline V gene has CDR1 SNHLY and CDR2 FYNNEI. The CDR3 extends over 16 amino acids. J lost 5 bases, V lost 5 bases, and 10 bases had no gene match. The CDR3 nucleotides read TGTGCCAGCAGTCCCTTACTAGCGGGTTTCCACAATGAGCAGTTCTTC. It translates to CASSPLLAGFHNEQFF.

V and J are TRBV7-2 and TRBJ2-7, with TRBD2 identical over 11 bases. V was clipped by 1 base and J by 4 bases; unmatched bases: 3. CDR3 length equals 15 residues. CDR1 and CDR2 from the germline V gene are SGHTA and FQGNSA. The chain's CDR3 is CASSLGTSGYYEQYV. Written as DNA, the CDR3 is TGTGCCAGCAGCTTAGGGACTAGCGGGTATTACGAGCAGTACGTC.

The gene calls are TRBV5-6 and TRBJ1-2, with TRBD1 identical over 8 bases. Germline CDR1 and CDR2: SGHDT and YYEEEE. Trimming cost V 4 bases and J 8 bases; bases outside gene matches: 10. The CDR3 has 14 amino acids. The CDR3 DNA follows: TGTGCCAGCAGCCCGACAGGGGACTCAGACGGCTACACCTTC. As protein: CASSPTGDSDGYTF.

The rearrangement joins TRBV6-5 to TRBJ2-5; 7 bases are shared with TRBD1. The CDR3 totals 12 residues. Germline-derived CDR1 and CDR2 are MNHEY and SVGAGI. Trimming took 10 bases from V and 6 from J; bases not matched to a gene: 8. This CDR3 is CATRTGPKTQYF. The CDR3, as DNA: TGTGCCACGCGGACAGGTCCAAAGACCCAGTACTTC.

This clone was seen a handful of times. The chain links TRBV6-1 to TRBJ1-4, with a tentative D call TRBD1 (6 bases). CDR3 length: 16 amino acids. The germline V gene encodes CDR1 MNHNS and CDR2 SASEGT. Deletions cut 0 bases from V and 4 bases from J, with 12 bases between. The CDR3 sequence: CASSEAVGGGNEKLFF. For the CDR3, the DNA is TGTGCCAGCAGTGAAGCTGTAGGGGGGGGTAATGAAAAACTGTTTTTT.

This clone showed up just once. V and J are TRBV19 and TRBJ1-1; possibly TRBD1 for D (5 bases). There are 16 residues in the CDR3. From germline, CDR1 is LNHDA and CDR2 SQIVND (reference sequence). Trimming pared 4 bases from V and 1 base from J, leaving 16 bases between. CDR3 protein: CASSRMLGEGNTEAFF. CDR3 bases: TGTGCCAGTAGTAGAATGTTAGGGGAGGGGAACACTGAAGCTTTCTTT.

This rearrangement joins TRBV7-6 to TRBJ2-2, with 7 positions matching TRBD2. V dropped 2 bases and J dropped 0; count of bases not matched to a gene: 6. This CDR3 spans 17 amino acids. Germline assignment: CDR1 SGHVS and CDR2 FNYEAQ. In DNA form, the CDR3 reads TGTGCCAGCAGCTTACTCGGCGGGAGCGCGAACACCGGGGAGCTGTTTTTT. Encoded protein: CASSLLGGSANTGELFF.

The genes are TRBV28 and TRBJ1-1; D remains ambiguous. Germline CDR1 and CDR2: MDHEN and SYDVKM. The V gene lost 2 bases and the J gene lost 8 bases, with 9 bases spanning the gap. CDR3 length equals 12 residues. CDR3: CASSLRFREAFF. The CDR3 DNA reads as TGTGCCAGCAGTTTAAGGTTCAGGGAAGCTTTCTTT.

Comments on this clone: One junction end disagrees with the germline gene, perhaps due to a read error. The CDR3 bases are TGTGCCAGCAGCACCCCGGGGGGTCTAGCGGACTTTAGGCAAGAGACCCAGTACTTC. It yields the protein CASSTPGGLADFRQETQYF. The chain carries TRBV5-1 and TRBJ2-5; 7 bases fit TRBD2. The CDR3 is 19 amino acids. Germline V gene data show CDR1 as SGHRS and CDR2 as YFSETQ.

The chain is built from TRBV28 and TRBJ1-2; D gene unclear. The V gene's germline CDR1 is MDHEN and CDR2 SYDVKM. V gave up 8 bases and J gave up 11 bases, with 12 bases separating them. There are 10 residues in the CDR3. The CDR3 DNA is TGTGCCAGCTTTGGAGGCAGTTACACCTTC. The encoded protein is CASFGGSYTF.

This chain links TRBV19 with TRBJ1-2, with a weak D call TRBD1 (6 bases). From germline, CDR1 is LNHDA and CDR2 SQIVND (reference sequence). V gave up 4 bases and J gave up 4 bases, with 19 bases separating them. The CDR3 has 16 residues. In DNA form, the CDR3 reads TGTGCCAGTAGTAAGACCCACTCGGGGGGGGCCTATGGCTACACCTTC. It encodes CASSKTHSGGAYGYTF. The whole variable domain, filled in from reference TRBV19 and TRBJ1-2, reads DGGITQSPKYLFRKEGQNVTLSCEQNLNHDAMYWYRQDPGQGLRLIYYSQIVNDFQKGDIAEGYSVSREKKESFPLTVTSAQKNPTAFYLCASSKTHSGGAYGYTFGSGTRLTVV.

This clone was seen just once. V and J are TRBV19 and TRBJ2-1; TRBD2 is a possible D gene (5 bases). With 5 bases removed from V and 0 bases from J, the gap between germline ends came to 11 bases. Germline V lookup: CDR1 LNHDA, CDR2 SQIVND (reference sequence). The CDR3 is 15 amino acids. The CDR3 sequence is CASSYGLNSYNEQFF. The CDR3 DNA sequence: TGTGCCAGTAGTTACGGACTCAACTCCTACAATGAGCAGTTCTTC.

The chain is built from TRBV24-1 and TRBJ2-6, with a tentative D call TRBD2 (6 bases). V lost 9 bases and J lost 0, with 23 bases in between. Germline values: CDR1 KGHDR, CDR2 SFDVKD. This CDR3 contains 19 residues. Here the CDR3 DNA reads TGTGCCACCGGAGGGGTAGGGGAAGGGGTTAGCTCTGGGGCCAACGTCCTGACTTTC. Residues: CATGGVGEGVSSGANVLTF.

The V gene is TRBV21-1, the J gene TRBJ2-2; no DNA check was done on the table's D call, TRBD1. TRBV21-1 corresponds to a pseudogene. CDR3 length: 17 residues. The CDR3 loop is CASSKGRTGVNTGELFF. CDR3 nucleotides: TGTGCCAGCAGCAAGGGACGGACAGGGGTTAACACCGGGGAGCTGTTTTTT.

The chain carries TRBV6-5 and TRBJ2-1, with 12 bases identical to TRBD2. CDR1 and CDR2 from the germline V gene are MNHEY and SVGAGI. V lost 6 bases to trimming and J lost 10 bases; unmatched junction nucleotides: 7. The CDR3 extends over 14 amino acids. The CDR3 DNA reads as TGTGCCAGCAGGCTAGCGGGGGGGCTGGGGGAGCAGTTCTTC. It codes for CASRLAGGLGEQFF.

The CDR3, as DNA: TGTGCCACCAGTGATACCGGGACACTTGGCTACACCTTC. It codes for CATSDTGTLGYTF. The gene calls are TRBV24-1 and TRBJ1-2; D perhaps matches TRBD1 (6 bases). This CDR3 has 13 amino acids. Trimming removed 3 bases at V and 7 bases at J, with 11 bases between. Germline V gene lookup returns CDR1 KGHDR and CDR2 SFDVKD.

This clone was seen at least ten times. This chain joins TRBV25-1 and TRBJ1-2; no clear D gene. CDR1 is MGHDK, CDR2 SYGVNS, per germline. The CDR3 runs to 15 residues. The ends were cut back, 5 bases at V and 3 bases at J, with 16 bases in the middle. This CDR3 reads CASSPNGSGDYGYTF. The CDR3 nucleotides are TGTGCCAGCAGTCCGAATGGGTCAGGCGACTATGGCTACACCTTC.

The CDR3, as DNA: TGCGCCAGCAGCCGGGACAGGGGGCTGAACACTGAAGCTTTCTTT. Amino acids: CASSRDRGLNTEAFF. The chain has TRBV4-3 and TRBJ1-1, with 12 nucleotides matching TRBD1. This CDR3 has 15 amino acids. The germline V gene has CDR1 LGHNA and CDR2 YSLEER. J gave up 0 bases and V 4 bases, and 0 bases lay outside the gene matches.